This T cell receptor beta chain was obtained from a study of Tregs in tolerant kidney transplant recipients. This table comes from immunoSEQ multiplex PCR, and its TCRdb copy is limited to in-frame clones, with some not included. The sample contains roughly 250,000 clones, around 82% of which appear only once. Sequencing was performed on CD4+ T cells from blood. The clonotype was recovered from a human donor in good health.

The CDR3 DNA sequence: TGTGCCAGCAGCTTACTACAGGGGACTGATGGCTACACCTTC. Amino acid sequence: CASSLLQGTDGYTF. The chain combines TRBV7-8 with TRBJ1-2; 7 bases match TRBD1. The CDR3 is 14 residues long. V lost 2 bases and J lost 6; bases outside the gene matches: 6. Germline CDR1 SGHVS, CDR2 FQNEAQ.